The T cell receptor beta chain under discussion was sequenced for a study of shared clonotypes between healthy human individuals. Healthy HIV-negative adults without recent acute infections or vaccinations served as donors. Trimming shortened V by 2 bases and J by 3 bases, and 7 bases separated the two germline ends. The CDR3 spans 13 residues. In germline, CDR1 is MNHEY, CDR2 SMNVEV (reference sequence). Findings of the study overall: Clonotypes that were shared across four donors made up roughly 5.2% of naive CD4 clonotypes.

TCRdb's table, derived via immunoSEQ multiplex PCR, lists solely in-frame clones and lacks some. The sample consists of more than 850,000 clones, 75% to 85% of them appearing once. Turning to this clone: The antigen is not known.

The chain employs TRBV27 and TRBJ1-1, with unresolved D. The TCR sequence derives from a young man in good health. Some clones in this sample may be carry-over from other donors' samples. The sequenced sample consisted of memory CD4+ T cells from PBMCs. The subset denotes: CD45RA-negative fraction. CDR3 nucleotides: TGTGCCAGCAGTTTAGAACGCTACACTGAAGCTTTCTTT. It specifies CASSLERYTEAFF.